This T cell receptor (beta chain) was sequenced during a study of blood T cells in healthy people across ages. With a J-beta primer mix and a sample-barcoded 5' primer, a second PCR ran roughly 6 to 11 cycles. Through a template-switch adaptor with 12 random nucleotides, each cDNA molecule received a tag. TCRdb reanalysed the 5' RACE reads using MiXCR and keeps one entry per CDR3 protein. The table includes 600,000 to 650,000 distinct CDR3 sequences, 45% to 65% detected once. The CDR3 runs 12 residues. V lost 1 base and J lost 13, with 11 bases in between. CDR1 LGHDT and CDR2 YNNKEL come from the germline V gene (reference sequence). Of note for this clonotype: The antigen remains unidentified.

Study-wide results and caveats: Without sorted subsets, naive and antigen-experienced compartments could not be conclusively compared. More naive CD4+ cells and higher diversity were found in long-lived than in aged donors.

The chain employs TRBV3-1 and TRBJ2-1; perhaps TRBD2 as D (6 bases). This receptor was identified in a man aged 55 to 70 in good health. Sequenced material: blood. CDR3 region: CASSQGSRGQFF. The CDR3 DNA reads TGTGCCAGCAGCCAAGGATCGCGGGGCCAGTTCTTC.